This T cell receptor (beta chain) was sequenced in a study of cytomegalovirus exposure and HLA in healthy donors. Whole-study results and caveats: Researchers reportedly found TCR beta sequences accurately predicted most subjects' HLA-A and HLA-B alleles.

V was shortened by 3 bases and J by 4 bases, with 10 bases between the two germline ends. CDR1 is MNHEY, CDR2 SMNVEV, per germline (reference sequence). There are 15 residues in the CDR3. Primers for the PCR totalled 60 Vbeta and 13 Jbeta. Method: immunoSEQ multiplex PCR; TCRdb's copy keeps in-frame clones and lacks some. The data show over 110,000 clones, with over 75% seen just once and less than 3% held by the top ten. With respect to this clone: Antigen specificity is unknown. Other nucleotide sequences in the sample specify the same CDR3.

The J gene is TRBJ2-6, the V gene TRBV27; D possibly corresponds to TRBD2 (6 bases). This clonotype was obtained from a male donor in good health and CMV-seronegative. The source material was PBMCs. CDR3 sequence: CASSLRGSGANVLTF. CDR3 in DNA: TGTGCCAGCAGTTTGCGGGGTTCCGGGGCCAACGTCCTGACTTTC.